This T cell receptor (beta chain) originates from a study of PD-1 blockade in classical Hodgkin lymphoma. Notes on the study in general: Baseline TCR diversity was reportedly lower in newly diagnosed patients than in healthy donors. It was reported as lower still in relapsed/refractory patients.

Deletions cut 2 bases from V and 0 bases from J, with 10 bases between. CDR3 length: 16 residues. The V gene's germline CDR1 is MNHEY and CDR2 SVGAGI. Data came from immunoSEQ multiplex PCR; TCRdb stores just in-frame clones and leaves some out. This table holds around 24,000 clones, roughly four fifths found once. Time point indicated: cycle 4 day 1 (C4D1), after 5 to 7 weeks of nivolumab. Every patient relapsed after autologous stem cell transplantation, and brentuximab vedotin exposure varied. The table lists this clone with a count of one. Its target is unknown. J is TRBJ1-4 and V is TRBV6-5; no clear D. The sequence was obtained from a human donor with classical Hodgkin lymphoma. The sequencing here drew on peripheral blood mononuclear cells (PBMCs), taken before the fourth cycle of nivolumab. The CDR3 bases are TGTGCCAGCAGTTACGGCGTGAGTGCAACTAATGAAAAACTGTTTTTT. Translating it yields CASSYGVSATNEKLFF.